One TCR beta chain is described in this entry. The sort gate was single viable CD3+CD4+CD8-CD45RO+ cells for memory CD4+ T cells. The sample originates from a study of memory CD4+ T cells and cytomegalovirus serostatus. The table came from immunoSEQ multiplex PCR; TCRdb's copy has only in-frame clones and leaves some out. Counted here are 54,000 or so clones, roughly 81% occurring once; the ten biggest clones make up 0.85% to 1.2%. Per the germline V gene, CDR1 is SGHRS and CDR2 is YFSETQ. The CDR3 spans 15 residues. Trimming took off 5 bases at V and 3 bases at J, with 17 bases between the two ends. Sequencing used memory CD4+ T cells from blood. This chain uses TRBV5-1 with TRBJ1-1; D is ambiguous. This receptor was obtained from an adult in good health and CMV-seronegative. The CDR3 nucleotides are TGCGCCAGCAGTTCGGGAGCCCAAAGTTACACTGAAGCTTTCTTT. Amino acid sequence: CASSSGAQSYTEAFF.